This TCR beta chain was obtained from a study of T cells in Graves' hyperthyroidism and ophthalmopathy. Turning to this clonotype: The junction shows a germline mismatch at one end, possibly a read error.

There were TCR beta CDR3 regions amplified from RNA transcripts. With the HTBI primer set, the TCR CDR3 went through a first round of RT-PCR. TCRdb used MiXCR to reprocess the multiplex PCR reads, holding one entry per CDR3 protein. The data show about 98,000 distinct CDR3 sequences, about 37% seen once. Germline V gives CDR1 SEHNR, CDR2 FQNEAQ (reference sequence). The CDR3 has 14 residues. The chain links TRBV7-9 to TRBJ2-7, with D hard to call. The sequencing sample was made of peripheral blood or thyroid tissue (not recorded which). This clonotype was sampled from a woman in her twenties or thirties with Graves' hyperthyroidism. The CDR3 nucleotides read TGTGCCAGCGGTCCTGACGGTCGATCCTACGAGCAATACTTC. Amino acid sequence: CASGPDGRSYEQYF.